The T cell receptor (beta chain) under discussion was sequenced for a study of blood T cell repertoires in COVID-19. Study in general: The United States, Italy and Spain provided the acute and convalescent COVID-19 samples. The cDNA or gDNA used as material had been derived from T cells, B-cell-depleted T cells, or PBMCs.

As originally analysed: Estimates of nucleated cell counts were drawn from the amplification of reference gene primers. Method: immunoSEQ multiplex PCR; TCRdb's copy keeps in-frame clones and lacks some. Clone size and the V and J calls come from that table; the DNA yielded D and trimming. The sample carries approximately 210,000 clones, 83% recorded once. Germline assignment: CDR1 SGHRS and CDR2 YFSETQ. Trimming removed 3 bases from V and 3 bases from J; junction bases left unmatched: 2. The CDR3 is 14 amino acids. The chain is built from TRBV5-1 and TRBJ2-7; 11 nucleotides match TRBD1. Sequencing used peripheral blood. This sequence was found in a woman aged 40 to 50 with active or convalescent COVID-19. The CDR3 sequence is CASSWGTGGYEQYF. The CDR3 nucleotides read TGCGCCAGCAGCTGGGGGACAGGGGGCTACGAGCAGTACTTC.